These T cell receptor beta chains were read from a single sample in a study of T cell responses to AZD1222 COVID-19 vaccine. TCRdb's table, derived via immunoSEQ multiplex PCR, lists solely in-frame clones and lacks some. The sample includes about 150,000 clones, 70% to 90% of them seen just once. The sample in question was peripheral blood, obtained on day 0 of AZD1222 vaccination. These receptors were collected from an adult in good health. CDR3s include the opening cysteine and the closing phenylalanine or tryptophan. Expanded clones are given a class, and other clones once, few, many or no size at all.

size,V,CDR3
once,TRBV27,CASSSGAYYGYTF
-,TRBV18,CASSRGNYGYTF
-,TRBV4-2,CASSQSASGQVVTQYF
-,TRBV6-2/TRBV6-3,CASSRRGGRETQYF
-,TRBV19,CASSAREGFNYGYTF
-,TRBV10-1,CASSEERSSYNEQFF
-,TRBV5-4,CASSGDGRGGQYF
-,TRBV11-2,CASSPLKREGPYEQYF
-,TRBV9,CASSVDTRGGTDTQYF
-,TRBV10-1,CASSLTGGTEAFF
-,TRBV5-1,CAPSDGPSDTQYF
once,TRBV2,CASSERGQRGEGYTF
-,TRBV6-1,CASSEARDPIAFEGQFF
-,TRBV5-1,CASSLEGDRYYGYTF
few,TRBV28,CASTRYNSPLHF
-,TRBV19,CASNPGSSGNTIYF
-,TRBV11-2,CASSKGQGAYEQYF
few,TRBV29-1,CSVATGDEAFF
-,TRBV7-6,CASSLLGGLAVAGELFF
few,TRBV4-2,CASELAGTSGGAVDNEQFF
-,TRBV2,CASSEEGLGSYEQYF
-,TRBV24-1,CATSETGQGKGAFF
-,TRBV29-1,CSPLPGGVLVGGELFF
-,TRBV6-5,CASSYIGGGAYNEQFF
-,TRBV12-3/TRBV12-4,CASSFGGGGYTF
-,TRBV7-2,CASRKQINYGYTF
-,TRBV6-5,CASKRISGNTIYF
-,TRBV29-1,CSVVPPERASSYNEQFF
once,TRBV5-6,CASSLGVGVPVNTEAFF
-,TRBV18,CASSPQGTSYEQYF